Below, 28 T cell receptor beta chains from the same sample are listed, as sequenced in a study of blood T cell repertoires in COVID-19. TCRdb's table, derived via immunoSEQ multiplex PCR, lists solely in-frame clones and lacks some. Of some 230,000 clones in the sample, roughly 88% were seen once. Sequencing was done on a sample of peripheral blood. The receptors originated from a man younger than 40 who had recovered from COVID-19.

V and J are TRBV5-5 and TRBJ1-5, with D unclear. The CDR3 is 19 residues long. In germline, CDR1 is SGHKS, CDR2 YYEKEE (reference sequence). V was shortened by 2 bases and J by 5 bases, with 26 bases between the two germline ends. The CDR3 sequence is CASSFPPRLPVRFYQPQHF. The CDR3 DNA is TGTGCCAGCAGCTTTCCCCCCAGGCTTCCCGTCAGGTTCTATCAGCCCCAGCATTTT.

CDR3 amino acids: CASSSTGGASYNEQFF. The CDR3 DNA reads TGTGCCAGCAGCTCAACTGGGGGGGCCTCCTACAATGAGCAGTTCTTC. The genes are TRBV5-4 and TRBJ2-1, with a weak D call TRBD2 (7 bases). The CDR3 is made up of 16 amino acids. Germline V lookup: CDR1 SGHNT, CDR2 YYREEE (reference sequence). V shed 3 bases and J shed 0 bases, with 13 bases lying between them.

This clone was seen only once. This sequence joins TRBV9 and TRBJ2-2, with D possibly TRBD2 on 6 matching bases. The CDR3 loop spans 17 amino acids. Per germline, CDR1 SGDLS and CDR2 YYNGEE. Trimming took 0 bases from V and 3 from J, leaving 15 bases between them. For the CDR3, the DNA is TGTGCCAGCAGCGTAGAGGTCAGCGGGCAGTACACCGGGGAGCTGTTTTTT. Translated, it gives CASSVEVSGQYTGELFF.

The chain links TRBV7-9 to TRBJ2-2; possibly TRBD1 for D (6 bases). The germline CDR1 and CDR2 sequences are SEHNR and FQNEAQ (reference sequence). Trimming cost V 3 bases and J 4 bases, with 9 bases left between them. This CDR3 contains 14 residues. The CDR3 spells CASSLTGLTGELFF. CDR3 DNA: TGTGCCAGCAGCTTGACAGGACTCACCGGGGAGCTGTTTTTT. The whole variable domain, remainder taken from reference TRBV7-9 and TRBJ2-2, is DTGVSQNPRHKITKRGQNVTFRCDPISEHNRLYWYRQTLGQGPEFLTYFQNEAQLEKSRLLSDRFSAERPKGSFSTLEIQRTEQGDSAMYLCASSLTGLTGELFFGEGSRLTVL.

CDR3 region: CATSAGGGSTDTQYF. In DNA form, the CDR3 reads TGCGCCACATCGGCCGGCGGGGGAAGCACAGATACGCAGTATTTT. This rearrangement joins TRBV5-1 to TRBJ2-3; the match to TRBD2 covers 7 bases. Germline CDR1 reads SGHRS; CDR2 reads YFSETQ. With 9 bases clipped from V and 0 bases from J, the junction kept 10 bases outside the gene matches. This CDR3 is 15 amino acids long.

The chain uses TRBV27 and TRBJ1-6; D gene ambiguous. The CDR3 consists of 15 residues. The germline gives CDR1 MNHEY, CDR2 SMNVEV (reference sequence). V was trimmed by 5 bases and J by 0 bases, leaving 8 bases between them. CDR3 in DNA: TGTGCCAGCAGTCCGGGGAGCTCCTATAATTCACCCCTCCACTTT. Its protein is CASSPGSSYNSPLHF.

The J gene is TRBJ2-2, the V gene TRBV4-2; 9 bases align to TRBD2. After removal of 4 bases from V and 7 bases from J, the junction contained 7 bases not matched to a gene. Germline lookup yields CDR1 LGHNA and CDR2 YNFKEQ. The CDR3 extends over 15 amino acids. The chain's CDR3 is CASSRQAGGGGELFF. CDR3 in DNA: TGTGCCAGCAGCCGCCAAGCGGGGGGTGGCGGGGAGCTGTTTTTT.

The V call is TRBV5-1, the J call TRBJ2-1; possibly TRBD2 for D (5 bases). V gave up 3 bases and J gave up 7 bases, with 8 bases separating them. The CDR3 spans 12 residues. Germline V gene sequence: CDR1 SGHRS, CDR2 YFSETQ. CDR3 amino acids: CASSWGENEQFF. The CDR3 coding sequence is TGCGCCAGCAGCTGGGGAGAGAATGAGCAGTTCTTC.

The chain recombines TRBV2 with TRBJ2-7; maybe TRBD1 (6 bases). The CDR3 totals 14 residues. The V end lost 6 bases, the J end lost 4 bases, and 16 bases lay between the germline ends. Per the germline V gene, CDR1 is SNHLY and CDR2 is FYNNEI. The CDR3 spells CASRVGTGPYEQYF. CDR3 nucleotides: TGTGCCAGCAGAGTTGGAACAGGGCCATACGAGCAGTACTTC.

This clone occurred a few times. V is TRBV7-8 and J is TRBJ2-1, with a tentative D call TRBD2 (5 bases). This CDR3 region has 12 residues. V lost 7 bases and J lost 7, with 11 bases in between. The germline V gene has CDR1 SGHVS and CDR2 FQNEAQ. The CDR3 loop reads CASTPWENEQFF. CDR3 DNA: TGTGCCAGCACCCCGTGGGAGAATGAGCAGTTCTTC.

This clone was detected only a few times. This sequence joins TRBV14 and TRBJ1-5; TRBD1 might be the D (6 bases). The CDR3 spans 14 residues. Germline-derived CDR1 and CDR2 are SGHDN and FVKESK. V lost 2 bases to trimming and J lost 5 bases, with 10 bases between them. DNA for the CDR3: TGTGCCAGCAGCCAAACGAAGGGGGATCAGCCCCAGCATTTT. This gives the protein CASSQTKGDQPQHF.

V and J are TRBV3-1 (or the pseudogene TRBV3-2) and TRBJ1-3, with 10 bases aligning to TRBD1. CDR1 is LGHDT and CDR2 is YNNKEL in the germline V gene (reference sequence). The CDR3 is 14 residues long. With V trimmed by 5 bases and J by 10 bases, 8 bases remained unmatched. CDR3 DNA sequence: TGTGCCAGCAGCAACGGTGGGGGACAGGGGACCATATATTTT. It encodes CASSNGGGQGTIYF.

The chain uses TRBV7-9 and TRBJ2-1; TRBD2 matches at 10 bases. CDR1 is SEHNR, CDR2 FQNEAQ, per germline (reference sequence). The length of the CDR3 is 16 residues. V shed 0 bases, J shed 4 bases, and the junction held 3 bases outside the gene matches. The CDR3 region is CASSLAGLAVYNEQFF. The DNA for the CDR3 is TGTGCCAGCAGCTTAGCCGGACTAGCGGTATACAATGAGCAGTTCTTC.

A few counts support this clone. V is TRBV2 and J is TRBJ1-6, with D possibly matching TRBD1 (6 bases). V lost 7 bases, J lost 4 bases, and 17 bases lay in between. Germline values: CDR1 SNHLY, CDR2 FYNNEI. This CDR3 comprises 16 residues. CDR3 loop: CASTEGGSRYNSPLHF. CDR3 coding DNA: TGTGCCAGCACTGAGGGGGGGTCAAGATATAATTCACCCCTCCACTTT. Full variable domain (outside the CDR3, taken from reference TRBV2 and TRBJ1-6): EPEVTQTPSHQVTQMGQEVILRCVPISNHLYFYWYRQILGQKVEFLVSFYNNEISEKSEIFDDQFSVERPDGSNFTLKIRSTKLEDSAMYFCASTEGGSRYNSPLHFGNGTRLTVT.

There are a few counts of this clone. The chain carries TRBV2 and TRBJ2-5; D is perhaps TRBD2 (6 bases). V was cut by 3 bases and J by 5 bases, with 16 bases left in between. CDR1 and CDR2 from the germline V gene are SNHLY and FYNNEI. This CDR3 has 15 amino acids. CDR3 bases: TGTGCCAGCAGTGAGCGTGGGGAGGCTGGGGAGACCCAGTACTTC. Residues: CASSERGEAGETQYF.

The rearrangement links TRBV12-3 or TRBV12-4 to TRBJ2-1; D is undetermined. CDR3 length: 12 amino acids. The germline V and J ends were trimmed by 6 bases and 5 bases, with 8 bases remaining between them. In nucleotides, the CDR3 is TGTGCCAGCAGCCCCCAGGACAATGAGCAGTTCTTC. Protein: CASSPQDNEQFF.

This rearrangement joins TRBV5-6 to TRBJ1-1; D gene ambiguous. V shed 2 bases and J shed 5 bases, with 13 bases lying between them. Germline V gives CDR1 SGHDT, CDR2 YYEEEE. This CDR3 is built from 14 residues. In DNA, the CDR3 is TGTGCCAGCAGCTTCGCGCAGGTATGGACTGAAGCTTTCTTT. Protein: CASSFAQVWTEAFF.

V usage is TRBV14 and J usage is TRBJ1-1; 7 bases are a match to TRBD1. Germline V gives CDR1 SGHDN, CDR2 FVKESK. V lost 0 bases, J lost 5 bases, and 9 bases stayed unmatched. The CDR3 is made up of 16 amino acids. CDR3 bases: TGTGCCAGCAGCCAAGAGTGGCGACAGGGATTGACTGAAGCTTTCTTT. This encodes CASSQEWRQGLTEAFF.

In DNA, the CDR3 is TGTGCCAGTAGTACTAGCGGGACCTTATTGGAGACCCAGTACTTC. It specifies CASSTSGTLLETQYF. V usage is TRBV19 and J usage is TRBJ2-5, with 9 bases that match TRBD2. This CDR3 has 15 residues. The J segment lost 5 bases and the V segment lost 4 bases, leaving 8 bases of the junction unmatched. Germline V lookup: CDR1 LNHDA, CDR2 SQIVND (reference sequence). The full variable domain, rest sourced from reference TRBV19 and TRBJ2-5, is DGGITQSPKYLFRKEGQNVTLSCEQNLNHDAMYWYRQDPGQGLRLIYYSQIVNDFQKGDIAEGYSVSREKKESFPLTVTSAQKNPTAFYLCASSTSGTLLETQYFGPGTRLLVL.

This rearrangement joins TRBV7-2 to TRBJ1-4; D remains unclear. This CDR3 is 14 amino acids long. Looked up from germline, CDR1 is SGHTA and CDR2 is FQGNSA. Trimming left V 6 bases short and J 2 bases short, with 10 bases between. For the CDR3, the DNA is TGTGCCAGCAGTCTCAGTAACACTAATGAAAAACTGTTTTTT. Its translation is CASSLSNTNEKLFF. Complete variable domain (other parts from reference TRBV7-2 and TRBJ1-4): GAGVSQSPSNKVTEKGKDVELRCDPISGHTALYWYRQSLGQGLEFLIYFQGNSAPDKSGLPSDRFSAERTGGSVSTLTIQRTQQEDSAVYLCASSLSNTNEKLFFGSGTQLSVL.

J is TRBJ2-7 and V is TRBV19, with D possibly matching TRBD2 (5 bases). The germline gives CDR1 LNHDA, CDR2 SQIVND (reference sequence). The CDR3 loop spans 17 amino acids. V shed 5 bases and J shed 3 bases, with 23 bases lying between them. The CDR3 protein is CASSPNYGFPGNYEQYF. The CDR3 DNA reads TGTGCCAGTAGTCCTAATTACGGGTTCCCCGGGAACTACGAGCAGTACTTC. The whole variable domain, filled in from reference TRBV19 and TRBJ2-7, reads DGGITQSPKYLFRKEGQNVTLSCEQNLNHDAMYWYRQDPGQGLRLIYYSQIVNDFQKGDIAEGYSVSREKKESFPLTVTSAQKNPTAFYLCASSPNYGFPGNYEQYFGPGTRLTVT.

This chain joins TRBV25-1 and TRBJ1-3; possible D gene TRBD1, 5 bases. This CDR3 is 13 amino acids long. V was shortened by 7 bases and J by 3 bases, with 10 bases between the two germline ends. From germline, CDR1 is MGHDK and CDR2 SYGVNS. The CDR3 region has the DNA TGTGCCAGCACCGGGGACTATGGAAACACCATATATTTT. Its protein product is CASTGDYGNTIYF.

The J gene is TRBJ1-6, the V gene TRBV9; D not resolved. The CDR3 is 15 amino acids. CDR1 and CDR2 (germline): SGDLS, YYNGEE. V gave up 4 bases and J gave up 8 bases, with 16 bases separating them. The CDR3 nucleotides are TGTGCCAGCAGCCCAACGGTGAGATCGGATTCACCCCTCCACTTT. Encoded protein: CASSPTVRSDSPLHF.

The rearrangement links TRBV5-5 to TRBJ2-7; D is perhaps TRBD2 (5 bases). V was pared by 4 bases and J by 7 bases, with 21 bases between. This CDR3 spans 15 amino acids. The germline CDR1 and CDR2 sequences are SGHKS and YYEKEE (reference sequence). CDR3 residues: CASSATRTDNMEQYF. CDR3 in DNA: TGTGCCAGCAGCGCCACTAGGACGGATAACATGGAGCAGTACTTC.

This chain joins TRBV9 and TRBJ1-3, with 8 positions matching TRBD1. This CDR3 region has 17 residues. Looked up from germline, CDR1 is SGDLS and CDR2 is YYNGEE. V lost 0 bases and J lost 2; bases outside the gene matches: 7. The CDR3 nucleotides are TGTGCCAGCAGCGTAGCTTTTCAGGGGGCGGCTGGAAACACCATATATTTT. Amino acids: CASSVAFQGAAGNTIYF.

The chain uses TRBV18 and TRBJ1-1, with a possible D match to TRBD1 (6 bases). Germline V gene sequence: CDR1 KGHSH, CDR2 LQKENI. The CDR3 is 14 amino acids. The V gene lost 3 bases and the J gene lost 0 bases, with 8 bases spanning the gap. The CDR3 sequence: CASSPRTVNTEAFF. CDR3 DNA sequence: TGTGCCAGCTCACCCAGGACAGTGAACACTGAAGCTTTCTTT.

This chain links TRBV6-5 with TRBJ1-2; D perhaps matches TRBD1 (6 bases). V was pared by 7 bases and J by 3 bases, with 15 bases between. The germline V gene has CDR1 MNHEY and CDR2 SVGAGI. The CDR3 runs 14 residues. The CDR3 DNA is TGTGCCAGCACGGTTCCAGGGGCGGACTATGGCTACACCTTC. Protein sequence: CASTVPGADYGYTF.

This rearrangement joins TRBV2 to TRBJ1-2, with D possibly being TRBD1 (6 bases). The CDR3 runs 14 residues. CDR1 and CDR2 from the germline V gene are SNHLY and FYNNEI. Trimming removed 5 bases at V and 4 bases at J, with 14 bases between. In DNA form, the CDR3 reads TGTGCCAGCAGTACCAACAGGGTGAGCTATGGCTACACCTTC. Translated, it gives CASSTNRVSYGYTF.